This T cell receptor beta chain was identified in a study of T cells in localized non-small cell lung cancer. In germline, CDR1 is LNHDA, CDR2 SQIVND (reference sequence). CDR3 length equals 14 residues. Trimming removed 3 bases from V and 5 bases from J; junction bases left unmatched: 3. Concerning this clone itself: Its matching antigen is unknown.

Only in-frame clones appear in the TCRdb table, and some are missing; sequencing was by immunoSEQ multiplex PCR. The sample gives tens of thousands of clones, 70% to 90% of which show up once; roughly 7.7% is in the top ten. Overall study findings and caveats: Among the tissues sampled, uninvolved adjacent lung had the highest T cell clonality, above tumor. The appearance of a median approximately 55 of the top 100 tumor clones was seen in adjacent lung. Higher T cell density in the blood was associated with longer overall survival, whereas higher adjacent-lung clonality associated with shorter survival.

The rearrangement joins TRBV19 to TRBJ2-1; TRBD1 matches at 8 bases. The sequences come from peripheral blood, collected before any cancer treatment. The TCR originated in a woman aged 18 to 49 with stage III lung adenocarcinoma. CDR3 nucleotide sequence: TGTGCCAGTAGTATCCGGGACAGGAACAATGAGCAGTTCTTC. Translation: CASSIRDRNNEQFF.